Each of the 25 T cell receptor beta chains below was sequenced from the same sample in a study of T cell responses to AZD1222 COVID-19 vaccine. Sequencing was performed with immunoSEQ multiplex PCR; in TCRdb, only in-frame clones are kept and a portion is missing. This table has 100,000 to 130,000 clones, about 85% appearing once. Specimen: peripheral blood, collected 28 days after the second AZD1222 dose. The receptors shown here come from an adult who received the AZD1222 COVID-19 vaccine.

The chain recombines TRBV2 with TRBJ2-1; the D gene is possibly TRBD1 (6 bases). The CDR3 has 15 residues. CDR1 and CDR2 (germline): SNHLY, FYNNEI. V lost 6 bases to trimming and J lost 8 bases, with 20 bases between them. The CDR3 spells CASRGRQDRGYEQFF. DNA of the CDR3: TGTGCCAGCAGGGGACGACAGGACCGAGGGTATGAGCAGTTCTTC.

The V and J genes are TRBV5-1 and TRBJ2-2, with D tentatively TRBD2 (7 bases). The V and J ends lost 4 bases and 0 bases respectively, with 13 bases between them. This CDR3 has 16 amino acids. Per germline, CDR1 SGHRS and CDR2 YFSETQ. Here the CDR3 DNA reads TGCGCCAGCAGCACCGCGGGGGCTTCGAACACCGGGGAGCTGTTTTTT. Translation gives CASSTAGASNTGELFF.

The CDR3 reads CASSFQGAHSDNSPLHF. For the CDR3, the DNA is TGTGCCAGCAGCTTTCAGGGGGCGCATTCCGATAATTCACCCCTCCACTTT. This chain connects TRBV11-2 to TRBJ1-6; 8 nucleotides align to TRBD1. V trimming: 3 bases; J trimming: 5 bases; junction bases outside the gene matches: 9. Germline loops: CDR1 SGHAT, CDR2 FQNNGV. The CDR3 has 17 amino acids.

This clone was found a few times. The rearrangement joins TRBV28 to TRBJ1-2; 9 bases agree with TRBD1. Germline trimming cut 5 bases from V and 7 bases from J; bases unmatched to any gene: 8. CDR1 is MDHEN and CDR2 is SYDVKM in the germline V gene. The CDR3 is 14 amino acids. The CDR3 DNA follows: TGTGCCAGCAGTGCAGGGACAGGGCGGTTTGGCTACACCTTC. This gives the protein CASSAGTGRFGYTF.

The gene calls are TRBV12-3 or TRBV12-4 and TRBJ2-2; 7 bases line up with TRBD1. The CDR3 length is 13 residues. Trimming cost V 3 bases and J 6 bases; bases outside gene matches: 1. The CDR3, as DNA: TGTGCCAGCAGTTTTGGGACAGCCGGGGAGCTGTTTTTT. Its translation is CASSFGTAGELFF.

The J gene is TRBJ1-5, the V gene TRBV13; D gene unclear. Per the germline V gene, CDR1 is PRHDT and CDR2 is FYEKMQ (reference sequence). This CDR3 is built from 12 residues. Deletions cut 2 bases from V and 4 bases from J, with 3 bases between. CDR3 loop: CASSLRNQPQHF. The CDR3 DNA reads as TGTGCCAGCAGCTTAAGAAATCAGCCCCAGCATTTT.

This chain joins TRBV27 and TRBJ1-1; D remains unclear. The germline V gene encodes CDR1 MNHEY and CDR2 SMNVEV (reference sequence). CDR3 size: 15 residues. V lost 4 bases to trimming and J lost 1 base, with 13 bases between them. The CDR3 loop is CASSSRSAPNTEAFF. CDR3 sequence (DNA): TGTGCCAGCAGTTCCCGGTCGGCTCCGAACACTGAAGCTTTCTTT.

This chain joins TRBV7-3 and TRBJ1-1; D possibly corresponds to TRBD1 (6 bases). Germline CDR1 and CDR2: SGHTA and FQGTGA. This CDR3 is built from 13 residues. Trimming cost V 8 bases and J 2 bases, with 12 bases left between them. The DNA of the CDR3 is TGTGCCAGCCGGGCACAGGGAAACACTGAAGCTTTCTTT. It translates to CASRAQGNTEAFF.

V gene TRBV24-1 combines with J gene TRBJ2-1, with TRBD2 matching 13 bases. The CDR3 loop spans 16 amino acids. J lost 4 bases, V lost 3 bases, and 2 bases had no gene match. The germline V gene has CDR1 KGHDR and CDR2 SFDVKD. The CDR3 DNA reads TGTGCCACCAGTGATCCGACTAGCGGGGGGTACAATGAGCAGTTCTTC. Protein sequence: CATSDPTSGGYNEQFF.

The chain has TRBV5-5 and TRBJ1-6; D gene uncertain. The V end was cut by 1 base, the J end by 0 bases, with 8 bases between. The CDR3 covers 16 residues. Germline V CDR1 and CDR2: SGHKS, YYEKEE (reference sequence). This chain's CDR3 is CASSLLQSSYNSPLHF. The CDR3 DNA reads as TGTGCCAGCAGCTTGCTACAGAGCTCCTATAATTCACCCCTCCACTTT.

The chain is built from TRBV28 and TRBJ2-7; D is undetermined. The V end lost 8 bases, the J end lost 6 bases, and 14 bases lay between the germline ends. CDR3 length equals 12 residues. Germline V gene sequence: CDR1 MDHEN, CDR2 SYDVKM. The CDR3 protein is CASRTPLREQYF. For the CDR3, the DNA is TGTGCCAGCCGAACTCCCCTCCGCGAGCAGTACTTC.

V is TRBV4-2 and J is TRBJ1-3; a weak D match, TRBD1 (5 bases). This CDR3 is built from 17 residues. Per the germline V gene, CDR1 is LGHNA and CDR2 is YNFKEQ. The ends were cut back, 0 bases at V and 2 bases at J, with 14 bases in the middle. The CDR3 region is CASSQESAGGAGNTIYF. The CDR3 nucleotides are TGTGCCAGCAGCCAAGAATCCGCCGGGGGGGCTGGAAACACCATATATTTT.

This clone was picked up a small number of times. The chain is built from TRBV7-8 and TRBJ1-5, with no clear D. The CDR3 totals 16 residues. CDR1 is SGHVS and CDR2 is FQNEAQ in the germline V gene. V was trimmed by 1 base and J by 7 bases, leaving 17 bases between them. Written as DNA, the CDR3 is TGTGCCAGCAGCTTAGGTAGCAGGTCCTACGGGCAGCCCCAGCATTTT. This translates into CASSLGSRSYGQPQHF.

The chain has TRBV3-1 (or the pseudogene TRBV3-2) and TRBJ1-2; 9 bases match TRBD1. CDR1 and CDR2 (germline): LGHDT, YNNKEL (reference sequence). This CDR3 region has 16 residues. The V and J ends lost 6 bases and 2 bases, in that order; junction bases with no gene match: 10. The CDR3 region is CASSRLGTGKNYGYTF. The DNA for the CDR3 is TGTGCCAGCAGTCGGTTGGGGACAGGGAAGAACTATGGCTACACCTTC.

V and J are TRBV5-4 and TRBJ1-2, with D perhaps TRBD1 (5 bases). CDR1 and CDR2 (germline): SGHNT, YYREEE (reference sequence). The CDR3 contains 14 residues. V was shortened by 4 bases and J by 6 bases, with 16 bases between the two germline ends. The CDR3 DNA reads TGTGCCAGCAGCCCTGGAGATAGGGGTGATGGCTACACCTTC. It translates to CASSPGDRGDGYTF.

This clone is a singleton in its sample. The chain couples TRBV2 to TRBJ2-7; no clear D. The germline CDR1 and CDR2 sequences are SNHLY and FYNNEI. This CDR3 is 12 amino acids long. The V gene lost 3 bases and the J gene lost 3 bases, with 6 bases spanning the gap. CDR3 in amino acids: CASSEESYEQYF. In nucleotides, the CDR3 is TGTGCCAGCAGTGAGGAGAGCTACGAGCAGTACTTC.

The CDR3 reads CASKSGANTGELFF. The CDR3 region has the DNA TGTGCCAGCAAAAGCGGGGCGAACACCGGGGAGCTGTTTTTT. The chain couples TRBV6-5 to TRBJ2-2, with 7 positions matching TRBD2. This CDR3 is built from 14 residues. The germline gives CDR1 MNHEY, CDR2 SVGAGI. V was pared by 7 bases and J by 0 bases, with 2 bases of the junction left unmatched.

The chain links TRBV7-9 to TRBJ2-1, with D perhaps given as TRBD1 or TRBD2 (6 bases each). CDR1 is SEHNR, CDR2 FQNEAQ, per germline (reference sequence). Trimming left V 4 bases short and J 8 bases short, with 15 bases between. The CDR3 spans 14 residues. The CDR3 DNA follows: TGTGCCAGCAGCTGGAGTAGGGGGGCCCATGAGCAGTTCTTC. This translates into CASSWSRGAHEQFF.

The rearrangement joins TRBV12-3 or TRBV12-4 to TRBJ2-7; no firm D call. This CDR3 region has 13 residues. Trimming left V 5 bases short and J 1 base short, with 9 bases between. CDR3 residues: CASSSSGSYEQYF. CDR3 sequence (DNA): TGTGCCAGCAGTAGTTCGGGTTCCTACGAGCAGTACTTC.

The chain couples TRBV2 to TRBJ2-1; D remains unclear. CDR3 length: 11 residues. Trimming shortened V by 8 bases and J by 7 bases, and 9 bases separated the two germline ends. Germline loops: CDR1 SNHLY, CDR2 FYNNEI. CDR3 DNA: TGTGCCAGCGACCCGATTAATGAGCAGTTCTTC. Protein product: CASDPINEQFF.

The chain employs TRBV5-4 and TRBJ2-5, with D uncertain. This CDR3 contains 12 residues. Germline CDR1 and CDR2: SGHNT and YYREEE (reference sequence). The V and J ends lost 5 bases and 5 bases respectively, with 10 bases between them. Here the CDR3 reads CASSYEAETQYF. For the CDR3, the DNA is TGTGCCAGCAGTTATGAGGCGGAGACCCAGTACTTC.

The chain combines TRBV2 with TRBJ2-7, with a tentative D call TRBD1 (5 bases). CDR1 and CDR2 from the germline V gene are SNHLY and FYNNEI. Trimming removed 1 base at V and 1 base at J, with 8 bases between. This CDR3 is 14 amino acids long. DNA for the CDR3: TGTGCCAGCAGTGAAGGACAGTTTTCCTACGAGCAGTACTTC. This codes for CASSEGQFSYEQYF.

CDR3 amino acids: CASSQDGDTEAFF. The CDR3 DNA is TGCGCCAGCAGCCAAGATGGTGACACTGAAGCTTTCTTT. J is TRBJ1-1 and V is TRBV4-1; D unresolved. Germline values: CDR1 MGHRA, CDR2 YSYEKL. V dropped 0 bases and J dropped 3 bases, with 5 bases sitting between them. The CDR3 is 13 amino acids.

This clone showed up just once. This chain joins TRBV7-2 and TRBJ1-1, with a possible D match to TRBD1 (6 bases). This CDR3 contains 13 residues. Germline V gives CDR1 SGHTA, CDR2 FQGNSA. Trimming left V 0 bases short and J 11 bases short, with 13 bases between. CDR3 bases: TGTGCCAGCAGCTTAGCGCAAAGGGGGGTTGCTTTCTTT. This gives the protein CASSLAQRGVAFF.

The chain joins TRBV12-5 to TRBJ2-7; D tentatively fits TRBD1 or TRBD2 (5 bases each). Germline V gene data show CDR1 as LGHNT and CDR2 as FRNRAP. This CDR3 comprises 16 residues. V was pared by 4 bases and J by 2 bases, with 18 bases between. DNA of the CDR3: TGTGCTAGTGGTTCGGGCATGGGCTGGGGGACCTACGAGCAGTACTTC. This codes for CASGSGMGWGTYEQYF.